The 3 T cell receptor beta chains in this list originate from one sample, sequenced in a study of OX40 agonist ivuxolimab in advanced cancers. Only in-frame clones appear in the TCRdb table, and some are missing; sequencing was by immunoSEQ multiplex PCR. The sample has some 70,000 clones; approximately 86% are singletons. Sequencing used CD4+ or CD8+ T cells sorted from blood, obtained in a trial of the OX40 agonist ivuxolimab. These receptors all stem from an adult with an advanced solid tumor such as melanoma, head and neck, liver or kidney cancer.

The rearrangement uses TRBV25-1 and TRBJ1-5; no definite D call. Between the trimmed V and J ends, which lost 4 bases and 0 bases, there was a span of 16 bases. The germline gives CDR1 MGHDK, CDR2 SYGVNS. This CDR3 contains 17 residues. This CDR3 is CASSGDGRRYSNQPQHF. The CDR3 region has the DNA TGTGCCAGCAGTGGTGACGGACGGCGTTATAGCAATCAGCCCCAGCATTTT.

V usage is TRBV6-5 and J usage is TRBJ2-2; D is unresolved. The CDR3 has 12 amino acids. V was trimmed by 6 bases and J by 5 bases, leaving 7 bases between them. CDR1 and CDR2 from the germline V gene are MNHEY and SVGAGI. The DNA for the CDR3 is TGTGCCAGCAGGAGTGGGACCGGGGAGCTGTTTTTT. The encoded protein is CASRSGTGELFF.

The count of this clone is one. The chain recombines TRBV7-2 with TRBJ1-1, with TRBD1 matching over 10 bases. The CDR3 has 18 amino acids. J was trimmed by 0 bases and V by 2 bases; bases with no gene match: 9. CDR1 is SGHTA and CDR2 is FQGNSA in the germline V gene. The CDR3 DNA is TGTGCCAGCAGCTTACACTCGACAGGGGGCGCCTTGAACACTGAAGCTTTCTTT. It is translated as CASSLHSTGGALNTEAFF.